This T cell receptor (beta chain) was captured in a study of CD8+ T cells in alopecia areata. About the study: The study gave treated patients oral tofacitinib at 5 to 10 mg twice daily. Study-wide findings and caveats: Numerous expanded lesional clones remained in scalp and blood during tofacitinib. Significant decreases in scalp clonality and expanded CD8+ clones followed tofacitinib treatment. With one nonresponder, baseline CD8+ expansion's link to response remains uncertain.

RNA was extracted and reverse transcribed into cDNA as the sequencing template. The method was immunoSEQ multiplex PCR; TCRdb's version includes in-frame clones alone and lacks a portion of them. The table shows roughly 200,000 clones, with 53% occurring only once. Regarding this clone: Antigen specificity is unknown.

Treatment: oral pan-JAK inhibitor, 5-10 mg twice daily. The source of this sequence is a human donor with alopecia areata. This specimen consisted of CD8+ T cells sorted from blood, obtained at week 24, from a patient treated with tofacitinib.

CDR3 DNA: TGTGCCAGCAGCGTAGAGGCAGGCCCTAGCACAGATACGCAGTATTTT. Protein: CASSVEAGPSTDTQYF. The gene calls are TRBV9 and TRBJ2-3, with unresolved D. Germline lookup yields CDR1 SGDLS and CDR2 YYNGEE. The CDR3 loop spans 16 amino acids. Trimming removed 0 bases at V and 0 bases at J, with 11 bases between.